These 19 T cell receptor beta chains originate from one sample sequenced in a study of blood T cell repertoires in COVID-19. The assay was immunoSEQ multiplex PCR, and TCRdb's table has in-frame clones only and misses some. The sample holds around 180,000 clones, about 84% seen once. Sequenced input: PBMCs or T cells enriched from blood (not recorded which). The receptors were sampled from a man in his forties or fifties who had recovered from COVID-19.

The rearrangement links TRBV2 to TRBJ1-1, with TRBD1 as a possible D gene (5 bases). Between the trimmed V and J ends, which lost 8 bases and 5 bases, there was a span of 18 bases. This CDR3 comprises 14 residues. Germline assignment: CDR1 SNHLY and CDR2 FYNNEI. CDR3: CASPVQGRDTEAFF. The CDR3 coding sequence is TGTGCCAGCCCCGTCCAGGGCAGGGATACTGAAGCTTTCTTT.

J is TRBJ2-5 and V is TRBV6-5; TRBD2 aligns across 10 bases. J gave up 2 bases and V 6 bases, and 3 bases lay outside the gene matches. Germline V gives CDR1 MNHEY, CDR2 SVGAGI. The CDR3 is 14 amino acids. CDR3 nucleotide sequence: TGTGCCAGCAGGCAACTAGCGGGGCAAGAGACCCAGTACTTC. It encodes CASRQLAGQETQYF.

V and J are TRBV27 and TRBJ1-6, with TRBD1 matching 7 bases. The CDR3 totals 17 residues. The germline gives CDR1 MNHEY, CDR2 SMNVEV (reference sequence). The V segment lost 6 bases and the J segment 3 bases; nucleotides outside the gene matches: 11. In nucleotides, the CDR3 is TGTGCCAGCAGCCCTAGTCGACAGGGTTTCTATAATTCACCCCTCCACTTT. This translates into CASSPSRQGFYNSPLHF.

As for this clone: The same CDR3 is also encoded by other DNA sequences in this sample. The chain combines TRBV6-5 with TRBJ1-5; D gene ambiguous. CDR3 length: 14 residues. CDR1 MNHEY and CDR2 SVGAGI come from the germline V gene. Trimming took 6 bases from V and 3 from J, leaving 12 bases between them. CDR3 DNA sequence: TGTGCCAGCAGGGGCGGGTTGGACAATCAGCCCCAGCATTTT. This codes for CASRGGLDNQPQHF.

This sequence joins TRBV5-6 and TRBJ1-5, with D unresolved. The CDR3 length is 15 residues. In germline, CDR1 is SGHDT, CDR2 YYEEEE. The V end lost 2 bases, the J end lost 0 bases, and 9 bases lay between the germline ends. CDR3 region: CASSFRSYSNQPQHF. The CDR3 nucleotides read TGTGCCAGCAGCTTTCGAAGCTATAGCAATCAGCCCCAGCATTTT.

This rearrangement joins TRBV10-3 to TRBJ1-1, with TRBD1 matching 7 bases. Germline V gives CDR1 ENHRY, CDR2 SYGVKD. CDR3 length equals 14 residues. J gave up 5 bases and V 10 bases, and 13 bases lay outside the gene matches. This chain's CDR3 is CATRFTGEGTEAFF. The CDR3 coding sequence is TGTGCCACCAGGTTCACAGGGGAAGGAACTGAAGCTTTCTTT.

This chain joins TRBV6-5 and TRBJ1-1; 8 bases fit TRBD1. The germline V gene has CDR1 MNHEY and CDR2 SVGAGI. This CDR3 has 15 amino acids. The V and J ends lost 5 bases and 4 bases, in that order; junction bases with no gene match: 9. For the CDR3, the DNA is TGTGCCAGCAGTATAGGACAGGGTAAGGGCACTGAAGCTTTCTTT. This encodes CASSIGQGKGTEAFF.

The chain combines TRBV18 with TRBJ2-5; 12 nucleotides align to TRBD2. The CDR3 covers 16 residues. The trim removed 2 bases at V and 4 bases at J, leaving 5 bases unmatched. CDR1 and CDR2 (germline): KGHSH, LQKENI. The chain's CDR3 is CASSPALAGGRETQYF. The CDR3 bases are TGTGCCAGCTCACCAGCTCTAGCGGGGGGGCGAGAGACCCAGTACTTC.

The rearrangement uses TRBV19 and TRBJ1-6; perhaps TRBD1 as D (5 bases). Per the germline V gene, CDR1 is LNHDA and CDR2 is SQIVND (reference sequence). Deletions cut 4 bases from V and 3 bases from J, with 16 bases between. The CDR3 contains 17 residues. The CDR3 sequence: CASSTRAGGGYNSPLHF. CDR3 sequence (DNA): TGTGCCAGTAGTACGCGGGCCGGGGGTGGCTATAATTCACCCCTCCACTTT.

This clone was observed a single time. The chain links TRBV4-1 to TRBJ2-6, with D hard to call. Trimming stripped 1 base from V and 4 bases from J, with 8 bases between. The CDR3 covers 15 residues. The germline V gene has CDR1 MGHRA and CDR2 YSYEKL. The CDR3 loop is CASSQVVSGANVLTF. The DNA of the CDR3 is TGCGCCAGCAGCCAAGTCGTATCGGGGGCCAACGTCCTGACTTTC.

A remark on this clone: This specimen includes other DNA sequences encoding the same CDR3. The V call is TRBV19, the J call TRBJ2-2; perhaps TRBD2 as D (6 bases). CDR1 is LNHDA, CDR2 SQIVND, per germline (reference sequence). Trimming removed 1 base at V and 5 bases at J, with 8 bases between. The CDR3 loop spans 14 amino acids. DNA for the CDR3: TGTGCCAGTAGTATAGGGAGGGGTACCGGGGAGCTGTTTTTT. It codes for CASSIGRGTGELFF.

The chain recombines TRBV2 with TRBJ2-1; TRBD1 is a possible D gene (6 bases). The CDR3 loop spans 15 amino acids. The germline V gene encodes CDR1 SNHLY and CDR2 FYNNEI. Trimming removed 4 bases from V and 0 bases from J, with 10 bases in between. In DNA form, the CDR3 reads TGTGCCAGCAGTGTAACAGGGAGCTCCTACAATGAGCAGTTCTTC. Translated: CASSVTGSSYNEQFF.

This chain uses TRBV27 with TRBJ1-1, with a tentative D call TRBD1 (6 bases). V was pared by 6 bases and J by 1 base, with 12 bases between. The CDR3 has 14 residues. In germline, CDR1 is MNHEY, CDR2 SMNVEV (reference sequence). The CDR3 sequence: CASRLIQGNTEAFF. DNA of the CDR3: TGTGCCAGCAGGCTAATACAGGGGAACACTGAAGCTTTCTTT.

V is TRBV10-1 and J is TRBJ2-7; 8 bases are a match to TRBD1. The germline V gene has CDR1 WNHNN and CDR2 SYGVQD (reference sequence). CDR3 length equals 15 residues. The trim removed 0 bases at V and 2 bases at J, leaving 3 bases unmatched. CDR3 amino acids: CASSESLGQAYEQYF. DNA for the CDR3: TGCGCCAGCAGTGAGTCGCTGGGACAGGCCTACGAGCAGTACTTC.

V usage is TRBV5-8 and J usage is TRBJ1-1, with TRBD1 matching 7 bases. Trimming removed 0 bases from V and 6 bases from J; junction bases left unmatched: 14. The CDR3 sequence is 17 residues long. The germline V gene has CDR1 SGHTS and CDR2 YDEGEE. CDR3 in DNA: TGTGCCAGCAGCTTGGCCCGGGACAGCGACCCACGGGCTGAAGCTTTCTTT. As protein: CASSLARDSDPRAEAFF.

The rearrangement links TRBV14 to TRBJ1-3; D is perhaps TRBD1 (6 bases). V was trimmed by 4 bases and J by 0 bases, leaving 10 bases between them. Germline assignment: CDR1 SGHDN and CDR2 FVKESK. The CDR3 length is 15 residues. The CDR3 loop is CASSRQANSGNTIYF. The CDR3, as DNA: TGTGCCAGCAGCCGACAGGCAAACTCTGGAAACACCATATATTTT.

The V and J genes are TRBV2 and TRBJ1-5; D remains unclear. CDR3 length: 12 amino acids. Germline assignment: CDR1 SNHLY and CDR2 FYNNEI. V dropped 6 bases and J dropped 10 bases, with 13 bases sitting between them. CDR3 in DNA: TGTGCCAGCAGCCGTGACATGGGCCCCCAGCATTTT. Residues: CASSRDMGPQHF.

This sequence joins TRBV7-9 and TRBJ1-4; D is unclear. Trimming took 0 bases from V and 8 from J, leaving 13 bases between them. CDR1 is SEHNR, CDR2 FQNEAQ, per germline (reference sequence). The CDR3 loop spans 15 amino acids. As DNA, the CDR3 is TGTGCCAGCAGCTTAGCCGGAGGAGTGAGGGAAAAACTGTTTTTT. This gives the protein CASSLAGGVREKLFF.

This clone was seen more than once but under ten times. V usage is TRBV6-2 or TRBV6-3 and J usage is TRBJ1-2; D is ambiguous. The CDR3 spans 15 residues. Deletions cut 0 bases from V and 4 bases from J, with 12 bases between. Per the germline V gene, CDR1 is MNHEY and CDR2 is SVGEGT. The CDR3 reads CASSYSPGRGYGYTF. In DNA, the CDR3 is TGTGCCAGCAGTTACTCACCTGGGCGGGGCTATGGCTACACCTTC.